This T cell receptor (beta chain) was sequenced during a study of blood T cell repertoires in COVID-19. Cohort allocation depended upon clinical history that participants reported. TCRdb's copy holds only in-frame clones and misses some; the assay was immunoSEQ multiplex PCR. This table has over 150,000 clones, 75% to 90% appearing once. The source material was PBMCs or T cells enriched from blood (not recorded which). The source is a man in his forties or fifties who had recovered from COVID-19.

DNA for the CDR3: TGTGCCAGCAGTGACTCGAGGGGCTACACCTTC. Protein sequence: CASSDSRGYTF. The chain uses TRBV6-4 and TRBJ1-2; no reliable D call. From germline, CDR1 is MRHNA and CDR2 SNTAGT. The length of the CDR3 is 11 residues. Trimming left V 0 bases short and J 8 bases short, with 4 bases between.